This T cell receptor (beta chain) was identified during a study of regulatory T cells in long-lasting Graves disease. Study-level findings and limits: Whereas roughly 1,000 public clonotypes were shared by new patients, persistent patients shared more, at some 2,900.

Library construction for TCR beta used iRepertoire HTBI primers and Arm-PCR of CDR3 regions. One entry per CDR3 protein results from TCRdb running MiXCR on the multiplex PCR reads. The sample lists hundreds of thousands of distinct CDR3 sequences, 15% to 19% occurring once. This clonotype showed up many times. Its antigen is unknown. Trimming took 3 bases from V and 10 from J, leaving 9 bases between them. CDR3 length: 11 amino acids. Indicated time point: newly diagnosed GD, antithyroid drugs for less than 3 months. PBMC RNA served as the TCR library source. The rearrangement joins TRBV12-3 or TRBV12-4 to TRBJ1-1; D remains ambiguous. Sequences were derived from peripheral blood mononuclear cells (PBMCs), sampled at new diagnosis, from a patient treated with antithyroid drugs. This TCR was sampled from a female donor with Graves disease. The CDR3, as DNA: TGTGCCAGCAGTTTGGCCCCCGGAGCTTTCTTT. This encodes CASSLAPGAFF.